Listed below are T cell receptor beta chains from one sample, sequenced in a study of cytomegalovirus exposure and HLA in healthy donors. Using immunoSEQ multiplex PCR, the repertoire was profiled, and TCRdb retains in-frame clones only, with some absent. The table lists 170,000 or so clones, more than 70% of them singletons. Sequenced sample: PBMCs. These TCRs come from a male donor in good health and CMV-seropositive. The CDR3 runs from the conserved cysteine through the conserved F or W. Each record gives: J gene, D gene, V gene, clone size, CDR3 protein, CDR3 DNA. A D gene is named only where the DNA matches it firmly. Only part of the rows carry a size: once, few, many, or a class if the clone is expanded.

j_gene: TRBJ2-7
d_gene: TRBD2
v_gene: TRBV2
abundance: .
CDR3aa: CASSDMDGGKDEQYF
CDR3nt: TGTGCCAGCAGTGACATGGACGGGGGGAAAGACGAGCAGTACTTC

j_gene: TRBJ2-1
d_gene: .
v_gene: TRBV6-1
abundance: once
CDR3aa: CASSHRRGNNEQFF
CDR3nt: TGTGCCAGCAGTCATAGGAGAGGGAACAATGAGCAGTTCTTC

j_gene: TRBJ1-6
d_gene: TRBD1
v_gene: TRBV4-1
abundance: .
CDR3aa: CASSQRDRRTDTLHF
CDR3nt: TGCGCCAGCAGCCAGAGGGACAGGCGGACTGACACCCTCCACTTT

j_gene: TRBJ1-4
d_gene: TRBD1
v_gene: TRBV7-9
abundance: .
CDR3aa: CASSTGQVNEKLFF
CDR3nt: TGTGCCAGCAGCACGGGACAGGTGAATGAAAAACTGTTTTTT

j_gene: TRBJ2-7
d_gene: TRBD1
v_gene: TRBV5-5
abundance: .
CDR3aa: CASSLRQGHEQYF
CDR3nt: TGTGCCAGCAGCCTCCGACAGGGACACGAGCAGTACTTC

j_gene: TRBJ2-5
d_gene: TRBD2
v_gene: TRBV2
abundance: .
CDR3aa: CASSGFLAGGQETQYF
CDR3nt: TGTGCCAGCAGTGGATTTCTGGCGGGAGGGCAAGAGACCCAGTACTTC

j_gene: TRBJ2-3
d_gene: .
v_gene: TRBV4-3
abundance: .
CDR3aa: CASSLASTDTQYF
CDR3nt: TGCGCCAGCAGCCTGGCCTCCACAGATACGCAGTATTTT

j_gene: TRBJ2-5
d_gene: TRBD1
v_gene: TRBV19
abundance: .
CDR3aa: CASSRDRGETQYF
CDR3nt: TGTGCCAGTAGTCGGGACAGGGGGGAGACCCAGTACTTC

j_gene: TRBJ1-2
d_gene: TRBD1
v_gene: TRBV11-3
abundance: .
CDR3aa: CASSFQTGNYGYTF
CDR3nt: TGTGCCAGCAGCTTTCAGACAGGGAACTATGGCTACACCTTC

j_gene: TRBJ2-1
d_gene: .
v_gene: TRBV30
abundance: .
CDR3aa: CAWSVVQGTHNEQFF
CDR3nt: TGTGCCTGGAGTGTTGTTCAGGGTACGCACAATGAGCAGTTCTTC

j_gene: TRBJ1-4
d_gene: TRBD1
v_gene: TRBV19
abundance: .
CDR3aa: CATMRTGLNEKLFF
CDR3nt: TGTGCCACAATGAGGACAGGACTTAATGAAAAACTGTTTTTT

j_gene: TRBJ2-7
d_gene: .
v_gene: TRBV5-4
abundance: once
CDR3aa: CASKVGGLAKVSYEQYF
CDR3nt: TGTGCCAGCAAAGTCGGGGGTTTAGCTAAGGTCTCCTACGAGCAGTACTTC

j_gene: TRBJ1-2
d_gene: .
v_gene: TRBV18
abundance: .
CDR3aa: CASSPPKGVDYGYTF
CDR3nt: TGTGCCAGCTCACCACCGAAAGGGGTCGACTATGGCTACACCTTC

j_gene: TRBJ1-4
d_gene: .
v_gene: TRBV6-5
abundance: few
CDR3aa: CASSPERYEKLFF
CDR3nt: TGTGCCAGCAGCCCCGAGAGATATGAAAAACTGTTTTTT

j_gene: TRBJ1-3
d_gene: TRBD1
v_gene: TRBV30
abundance: .
CDR3aa: CAWSATGINTIYF
CDR3nt: TGTGCCTGGAGTGCGACAGGGATAAACACCATATATTTT

j_gene: TRBJ2-3
d_gene: TRBD2
v_gene: TRBV7-9
abundance: .
CDR3aa: CASSFEAGLTTDTQYF
CDR3nt: TGTGCCAGCAGCTTTGAAGCGGGACTCACCACAGATACGCAGTATTTT

j_gene: TRBJ1-2
d_gene: TRBD1
v_gene: TRBV11-2
abundance: few
CDR3aa: CASSRPTGGYRYTF
CDR3nt: TGTGCCAGCAGTCGACCTACAGGGGGCTATCGCTACACCTTC

j_gene: TRBJ2-7
d_gene: TRBD1
v_gene: TRBV9
abundance: .
CDR3aa: CASSLTGDLTYEQYF
CDR3nt: TGTGCCAGCAGCTTGACAGGGGACCTGACCTACGAGCAGTACTTC

j_gene: TRBJ1-2
d_gene: .
v_gene: TRBV29-1
abundance: .
CDR3aa: CSVLGGPSGSDYGYTF
CDR3nt: TGCAGCGTCCTGGGCGGGCCTAGTGGTTCAGACTATGGCTACACCTTC

j_gene: TRBJ2-1
d_gene: .
v_gene: TRBV4-3
abundance: .
CDR3aa: CASSQDQGTSYNEQFF
CDR3nt: TGCGCCAGCAGCCAAGACCAGGGAACCTCCTACAATGAGCAGTTCTTC

j_gene: TRBJ1-1
d_gene: .
v_gene: TRBV11-1
abundance: once
CDR3aa: CASSLFQPGTEAFF
CDR3nt: TGTGCCAGCAGCTTATTCCAGCCGGGCACTGAAGCTTTCTTT

j_gene: TRBJ1-3
d_gene: .
v_gene: TRBV19
abundance: once
CDR3aa: CASSQIPGRESSGNTIYF
CDR3nt: TGTGCCAGTAGTCAAATCCCGGGACGGGAGAGCTCTGGAAACACCATATATTTT

j_gene: TRBJ1-2
d_gene: .
v_gene: TRBV7-9
abundance: .
CDR3aa: CSSSLAGGRIPQYHTF
CDR3nt: TGTTCCAGCAGCTTAGCTGGGGGCAGAATTCCCCAGTACCACACCTTC

j_gene: TRBJ2-1
d_gene: .
v_gene: TRBV27
abundance: .
CDR3aa: CASSLEGPSYNEQFF
CDR3nt: TGTGCCAGCAGTTTAGAGGGTCCCTCCTACAATGAGCAGTTCTTC

j_gene: TRBJ2-4
d_gene: .
v_gene: TRBV27
abundance: .
CDR3aa: CASSIGGPGKNIQYF
CDR3nt: TGTGCCAGCAGTATCGGGGGGCCGGGCAAAAACATTCAGTACTTC

j_gene: TRBJ1-1
d_gene: .
v_gene: TRBV5-4
abundance: .
CDR3aa: CASSWQGPLNTEAFF
CDR3nt: TGTGCCAGCAGTTGGCAGGGGCCATTGAACACTGAAGCTTTCTTT

j_gene: TRBJ1-2
d_gene: .
v_gene: TRBV7-9
abundance: .
CDR3aa: CASSGGALLGYTF
CDR3nt: TGTGCCAGCAGCGGCGGGGCCCTCTTAGGCTACACCTTC

j_gene: TRBJ2-5
d_gene: TRBD1
v_gene: TRBV7-2
abundance: .
CDR3aa: CASSYTGGETQYF
CDR3nt: TGTGCCAGCAGTTACACAGGGGGAGAGACCCAGTACTTC

j_gene: TRBJ1-1
d_gene: .
v_gene: TRBV7-9
abundance: .
CDR3aa: CSSRPPDRNTEAFF
CDR3nt: TGTTCCAGCAGGCCGCCGGACAGAAACACTGAAGCTTTCTTT

j_gene: TRBJ2-1
d_gene: .
v_gene: TRBV9
abundance: .
CDR3aa: CASSVRGVRWDEQFF
CDR3nt: TGTGCCAGCAGCGTTCGTGGAGTAAGATGGGATGAGCAGTTCTTC

j_gene: TRBJ2-1
d_gene: .
v_gene: TRBV28
abundance: .
CDR3aa: CATCLALYNEQFF
CDR3nt: TGTGCCACTTGCCTAGCCCTCTACAATGAGCAGTTCTTC

j_gene: TRBJ2-2
d_gene: TRBD2
v_gene: TRBV18
abundance: .
CDR3aa: CASSSDIAGGPNTGELFF
CDR3nt: TGTGCCAGCTCATCCGATATAGCGGGAGGGCCGAACACCGGGGAGCTGTTTTTT

j_gene: TRBJ1-2
d_gene: TRBD1
v_gene: TRBV7-3
abundance: .
CDR3aa: CASSDGQGAYGYTF
CDR3nt: TGTGCCAGCAGCGACGGACAGGGGGCTTATGGCTACACCTTC

j_gene: TRBJ2-4
d_gene: .
v_gene: TRBV7-9
abundance: .
CDR3aa: CASSLDGGAKNIQYF
CDR3nt: TGTGCCAGCAGCTTAGATGGGGGGGCCAAAAACATTCAGTACTTC

j_gene: TRBJ2-1
d_gene: TRBD2
v_gene: TRBV7-9
abundance: few
CDR3aa: CASSGLAGGTRGEQFF
CDR3nt: TGTGCCAGCAGCGGGCTAGCGGGAGGCACGAGGGGAGAGCAGTTCTTC

j_gene: TRBJ1-1
d_gene: .
v_gene: TRBV6-5
abundance: .
CDR3aa: CASSPPGRGAFF
CDR3nt: TGTGCCAGCAGCCCCCCGGGGCGGGGAGCTTTCTTT

j_gene: TRBJ2-7
d_gene: .
v_gene: TRBV6-1
abundance: .
CDR3aa: CASSEGLLLHEQYF
CDR3nt: TGTGCCAGCAGTGAAGGACTTCTCCTACACGAGCAGTACTTC

j_gene: TRBJ1-3
d_gene: .
v_gene: TRBV11-3
abundance: .
CDR3aa: CASSLDRSQASGNTIYF
CDR3nt: TGTGCCAGCAGCTTAGATCGGTCGCAGGCCTCTGGAAACACCATATATTTT

j_gene: TRBJ2-1
d_gene: .
v_gene: TRBV29-1
abundance: .
CDR3aa: CSVQPGLRSSYNEQFF
CDR3nt: TGCAGCGTACAGCCGGGACTTCGGAGCTCCTACAATGAGCAGTTCTTC

j_gene: TRBJ2-3
d_gene: .
v_gene: TRBV9
abundance: .
CDR3aa: CASSVGSGADTQYF
CDR3nt: TGTGCCAGCAGCGTAGGATCGGGGGCAGATACGCAGTATTTT

j_gene: TRBJ1-5
d_gene: .
v_gene: TRBV5-5
abundance: .
CDR3aa: CASSLGRTAYQPQHF
CDR3nt: TGTGCCAGCAGCTTGGGGCGGACAGCTTATCAGCCCCAGCATTTT

j_gene: TRBJ2-3
d_gene: TRBD1
v_gene: TRBV7-9
abundance: .
CDR3aa: CSSSLWLTGSTDTQYF
CDR3nt: TGTTCCAGCAGCTTATGGTTGACAGGGTCCACAGATACGCAGTATTTT

j_gene: TRBJ2-1
d_gene: TRBD1
v_gene: TRBV29-1
abundance: .
CDR3aa: CSVEPFGQGVYNEQFF
CDR3nt: TGCAGCGTTGAACCTTTCGGACAGGGCGTCTACAATGAGCAGTTCTTC

j_gene: TRBJ1-2
d_gene: TRBD1
v_gene: TRBV5-1
abundance: .
CDR3aa: CASSVSGTGEGYTF
CDR3nt: TGCGCCAGCAGCGTCTCCGGGACAGGGGAGGGCTACACCTTC

j_gene: TRBJ2-7
d_gene: .
v_gene: TRBV7-8
abundance: .
CDR3aa: CASSLGRDNYEQYF
CDR3nt: TGTGCCAGCAGCTTGGGCCGGGACAACTACGAGCAGTACTTC

j_gene: TRBJ2-3
d_gene: TRBD2
v_gene: TRBV4-2
abundance: few
CDR3aa: CASSQQAGGKTDTQYF
CDR3nt: TGTGCCAGCAGCCAGCAAGCGGGAGGGAAGACAGATACGCAGTATTTT

j_gene: TRBJ2-7
d_gene: TRBD2
v_gene: TRBV19
abundance: .
CDR3aa: CASSGGGALEQYF
CDR3nt: TGTGCCAGTAGCGGGGGGGGAGCACTCGAGCAGTACTTC

j_gene: TRBJ2-6
d_gene: TRBD1
v_gene: TRBV19
abundance: .
CDR3aa: CASSPGQDVLWGRVLTF
CDR3nt: TGTGCCAGTAGCCCGGGACAGGATGTTCTCTGGGGCCGCGTCCTGACTTTC

j_gene: TRBJ2-2
d_gene: .
v_gene: TRBV6-1
abundance: .
CDR3aa: CASRWGGNTGELFF
CDR3nt: TGTGCCAGCAGGTGGGGGGGCAACACCGGGGAGCTGTTTTTT

j_gene: TRBJ2-5
d_gene: .
v_gene: TRBV12-5
abundance: .
CDR3aa: CASGRQIQETQYF
CDR3nt: TGTGCTAGTGGACGACAAATCCAAGAGACCCAGTACTTC

j_gene: TRBJ1-4
d_gene: TRBD1
v_gene: TRBV28
abundance: .
CDR3aa: CASSFRQGRVGTNEKLFF
CDR3nt: TGTGCCAGCAGTTTTCGACAGGGAAGAGTTGGAACTAATGAAAAACTGTTTTTT

j_gene: TRBJ2-1
d_gene: .
v_gene: TRBV4-1
abundance: .
CDR3aa: CASSLVGYNEQFF
CDR3nt: TGCGCCAGCAGTCTGGTCGGTTACAATGAGCAGTTCTTC

j_gene: TRBJ2-7
d_gene: .
v_gene: TRBV19
abundance: few
CDR3aa: CASSILPGAYEQYF
CDR3nt: TGTGCCAGTAGTATATTGCCAGGCGCCTACGAGCAGTACTTC

j_gene: TRBJ2-3
d_gene: .
v_gene: TRBV10-3
abundance: .
CDR3aa: CAISDPSRQGWSTDTQYF
CDR3nt: TGTGCCATCAGTGACCCTTCCCGGCAGGGGTGGAGCACAGATACGCAGTATTTT

j_gene: TRBJ1-2
d_gene: TRBD1
v_gene: TRBV7-9
abundance: .
CDR3aa: CASSSGTGWNYGYTF
CDR3nt: TGTGCCAGCAGCTCTGGGACAGGGTGGAACTATGGCTACACCTTC

j_gene: TRBJ2-5
d_gene: .
v_gene: TRBV7-6
abundance: few
CDR3aa: CASSLDQVARRQETQYF
CDR3nt: TGTGCCAGCAGCTTAGATCAGGTGGCGAGACGCCAAGAGACCCAGTACTTC

j_gene: TRBJ2-7
d_gene: TRBD2
v_gene: TRBV9
abundance: few
CDR3aa: CASSVAGTSGTYEQYF
CDR3nt: TGTGCCAGCAGCGTAGCAGGGACTAGCGGTACCTACGAGCAGTACTTC

j_gene: TRBJ2-5
d_gene: TRBD2
v_gene: TRBV28
abundance: .
CDR3aa: CAIAGLVVETQYF
CDR3nt: TGTGCCATCGCCGGACTAGTGGTAGAGACCCAGTACTTC

j_gene: TRBJ2-2
d_gene: TRBD2
v_gene: TRBV4-2
abundance: .
CDR3aa: CASSLSGRGHTGELFF
CDR3nt: TGTGCCAGCAGCCTAAGCGGGAGGGGGCACACCGGGGAGCTGTTTTTT